The clone carrying this T cell receptor beta chain was seen ten or more times. Its antigen is not known. The entry originates in a study of Graves' ophthalmopathy and Graves' hyperthyroidism. Looking at the study overall: Peripheral blood was collected at initial diagnosis, before any treatment.

Whole-study findings and limits: Ophthalmopathy progression predictions by the model showed about 75% specificity and roughly 71% sensitivity.

CDR3 regions of TCR beta were amplified from RNA transcripts. First-round RT-PCR employed HTBI primers, with a second-round multiplex PCR after it. TCRdb called the multiplex PCR reads again in MiXCR, with one record for every CDR3 protein. The profile shows about 16,000 distinct CDR3 sequences, 45% to 55% of them singletons. Hyperthyroidism patients, aged 18 to 65, were newly diagnosed, under 2 months' duration. Uncontrolled infections, pregnancy, lactation or other autoimmune diseases led to patient exclusion. This CDR3 has 14 residues. Trimming took off 7 bases at V and 0 bases at J, with 9 bases between the two ends. Per the germline V gene, CDR1 is SNHLY and CDR2 is FYNNEI.

This TCR came from a woman aged 40 to 49 with stable Graves' hyperthyroidism. This chain links TRBV2 with TRBJ1-4; D may be TRBD1 (5 bases). Sample: peripheral blood. DNA of the CDR3: TGTGCCAGCACAGACAGACCAACTAATGAAAAACTGTTTTTT. This encodes CASTDRPTNEKLFF.